The sequence of this T cell receptor (beta chain) was determined in a study of early T cells in non-severe SARS-CoV-2 infection. This clonotype was recorded at least ten times. J gave up 6 bases and V 2 bases, and 7 bases lay outside the gene matches. The CDR3 is 15 residues long. Unique molecular identifier tags were affixed to discrete cDNA molecules. One entry per CDR3 protein, called by TCRdb with MiXCR from the 5' RACE reads. The data show approximately 32,000 distinct CDR3 sequences, around 7% seen once. The receptor comes from an adult who was a healthcare worker with PCR-confirmed SARS-CoV-2 infection or an uninfected control (not recorded which). Sequenced sample: whole blood. This rearrangement joins TRBV12-3 or TRBV12-4 to TRBJ2-7; TRBD2 agrees at 10 bases. The CDR3 DNA sequence: TGTGCCAGCAGTTTAAAGGCTAGCGGGAGACTCGAGCAGTACTTC. Translation: CASSLKASGRLEQYF.